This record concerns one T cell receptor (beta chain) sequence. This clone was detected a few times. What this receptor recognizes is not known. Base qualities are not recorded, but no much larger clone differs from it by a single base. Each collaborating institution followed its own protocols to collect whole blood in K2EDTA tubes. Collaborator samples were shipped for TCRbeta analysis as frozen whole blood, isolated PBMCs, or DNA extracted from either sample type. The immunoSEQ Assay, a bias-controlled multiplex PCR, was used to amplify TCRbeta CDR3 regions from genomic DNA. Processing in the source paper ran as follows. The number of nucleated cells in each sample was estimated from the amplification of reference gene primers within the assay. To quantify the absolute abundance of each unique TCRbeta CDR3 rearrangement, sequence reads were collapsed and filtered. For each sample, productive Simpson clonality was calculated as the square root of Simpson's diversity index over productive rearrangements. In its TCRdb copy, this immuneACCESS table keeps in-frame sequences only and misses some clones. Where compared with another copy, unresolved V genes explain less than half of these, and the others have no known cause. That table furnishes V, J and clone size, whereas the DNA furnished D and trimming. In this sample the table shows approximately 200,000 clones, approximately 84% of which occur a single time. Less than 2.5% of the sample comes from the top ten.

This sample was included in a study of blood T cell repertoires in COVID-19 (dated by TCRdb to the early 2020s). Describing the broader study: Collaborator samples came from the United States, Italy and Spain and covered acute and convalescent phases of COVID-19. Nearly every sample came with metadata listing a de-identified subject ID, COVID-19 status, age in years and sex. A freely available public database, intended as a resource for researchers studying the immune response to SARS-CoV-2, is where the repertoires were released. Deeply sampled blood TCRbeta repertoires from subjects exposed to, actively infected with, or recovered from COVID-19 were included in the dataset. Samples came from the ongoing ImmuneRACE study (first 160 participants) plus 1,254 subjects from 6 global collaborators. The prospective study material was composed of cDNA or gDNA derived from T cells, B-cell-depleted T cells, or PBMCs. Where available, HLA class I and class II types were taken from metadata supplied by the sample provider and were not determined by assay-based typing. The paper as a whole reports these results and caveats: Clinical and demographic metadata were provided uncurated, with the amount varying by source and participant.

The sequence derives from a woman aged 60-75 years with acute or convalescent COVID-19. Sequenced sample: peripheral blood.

The CDR3 amino acid sequence is: CASSLTGEGYNEQFF. Here is the DNA: TGCGCCAGCAGCTTAACAGGGGAAGGTTACAATGAGCAGTTCTTC. Recombination linked TRBV5-1 to TRBJ2-1, with TRBD1 matching 7 junction bases. Germline trimming: 2 bases from V, 4 bases from J; junction bases outside gene matches: 6. The CDR3 measures 15 amino acids from cysteine to phenylalanine. This entry keeps only the CDR3 DNA: 45 bases, framed from base 1. CDR1 SGHRS and CDR2 YFSETQ were looked up in the germline V gene. Supplemented by the reference TRBV5-1 and TRBJ2-1 proteins around the CDR3, the complete variable domain is KAGVTQTPRYLIKTRGQQVTLSCSPISGHRSVSWYQQTPGQGLQFLFEYFSETQRNKGNFPGRFSGRQFSNSRSEMNVSTLELGDSALYLCASSLTGEGYNEQFFGPGTRLTVL.